These 18 T cell receptor beta chains share one sample of origin, sequenced in a study of cytomegalovirus exposure and HLA in healthy donors. Both 60 Vbeta primers and 13 Jbeta primers went into the PCR. Measured with immunoSEQ multiplex PCR; TCRdb has only the in-frame clones, and not every one. The data contain over 100,000 clones, nearly 65% of them seen just once; the ten biggest clones take up roughly 10%. Sequenced: PBMCs. The source is a man between 35 and 55 years old in good health and CMV-seropositive.

This chain joins TRBV7-9 and TRBJ2-5; 8 bases map to TRBD2. This CDR3 is built from 16 residues. V was clipped by 4 bases and J by 1 base; unmatched bases: 8. Germline V CDR1 and CDR2: SEHNR, FQNEAQ (reference sequence). The CDR3 protein is CASSSGLARTQETQYF. The CDR3 DNA reads as TGTGCCAGCAGCTCCGGACTAGCCCGAACCCAAGAGACCCAGTACTTC. The full variable domain, completed using reference TRBV7-9 and TRBJ2-5, is DTGVSQNPRHKITKRGQNVTFRCDPISEHNRLYWYRQTLGQGPEFLTYFQNEAQLEKSRLLSDRFSAERPKGSFSTLEIQRTEQGDSAMYLCASSSGLARTQETQYFGPGTRLLVL.

The CDR3 protein is CASSLTGDENTIYF. The DNA of the CDR3 is TGCGCCAGCAGTCTTACGGGGGACGAGAACACCATATATTTT. The J gene is TRBJ1-3, the V gene TRBV5-1; a weak D match, TRBD1 (5 bases). CDR1 and CDR2 from the germline V gene are SGHRS and YFSETQ. The CDR3 sequence is 14 residues long. V dropped 5 bases and J dropped 7 bases, with 16 bases sitting between them.

The chain employs TRBV6-5 and TRBJ2-5, with TRBD2 matching over 7 bases. Germline V gives CDR1 MNHEY, CDR2 SVGAGI. Trimming took 6 bases from V and 5 from J; bases not matched to a gene: 12. The CDR3 extends over 15 amino acids. The CDR3 protein is CASSLSLAFTETQYF. CDR3 in DNA: TGTGCCAGCAGCCTCTCACTAGCGTTTACGGAGACCCAGTACTTC.

This clone was counted a few times. V gene TRBV7-9 combines with J gene TRBJ1-1; a weak D match, TRBD1 (5 bases). CDR1 is SEHNR and CDR2 is FQNEAQ in the germline V gene (reference sequence). The CDR3 covers 15 residues. V was clipped by 2 bases and J by 2 bases, with 12 bases between them. The CDR3 region is CASSLRQTVNTEAFF. The CDR3 region has the DNA TGTGCCAGCAGCTTAAGACAGACCGTAAACACTGAAGCTTTCTTT.

The V gene is TRBV14, the J gene TRBJ1-1; D is ambiguous. V shed 4 bases and J shed 8 bases, with 14 bases lying between them. Germline CDR1 SGHDN, CDR2 FVKESK. This CDR3 region has 13 residues. This CDR3 is CASSLIWTGEAFF. The CDR3 DNA follows: TGTGCCAGCAGCCTCATATGGACGGGAGAAGCTTTCTTT.

This clone showed up just a few times. The chain joins TRBV4-1 to TRBJ1-1; the D is unclear. The germline V gene encodes CDR1 MGHRA and CDR2 YSYEKL. V lost 4 bases, J lost 0 bases, and 18 bases lay in between. This CDR3 is 17 amino acids long. CDR3 protein: CASSPNLIRTVNTEAFF. The CDR3 coding sequence is TGCGCCAGCAGCCCCAACCTTATTCGCACAGTGAACACTGAAGCTTTCTTT.

A few counts support this clone. J is TRBJ1-3 and V is TRBV6-5; 8 bases match TRBD1. Germline V gives CDR1 MNHEY, CDR2 SVGAGI. V gave up 5 bases and J gave up 0 bases; unmatched junction bases: 3. This CDR3 has 15 amino acids. The CDR3, as DNA: TGTGCCAGCAGTGGGACAGGCCTCTCTGGAAACACCATATATTTT. This gives the protein CASSGTGLSGNTIYF.

The J gene is TRBJ1-2, the V gene TRBV7-9, with no clear D. CDR3 length: 15 residues. The germline V gene encodes CDR1 SEHNR and CDR2 FQNEAQ (reference sequence). Trimming removed 1 base from V and 4 bases from J, with 13 bases in between. The CDR3: CASSLGEGAGYGYTF. CDR3 nucleotides: TGTGCCAGCAGCTTAGGGGAGGGTGCGGGCTATGGCTACACCTTC.

The chain employs TRBV30 and TRBJ2-7, with TRBD1 matching 8 bases. CDR3 length: 14 residues. The V segment lost 3 bases and the J segment 2 bases; nucleotides outside the gene matches: 6. Germline assignment: CDR1 GTSNPN and CDR2 SVGIG (reference sequence). CDR3 DNA: TGTGCCTGGAGGGACAGGGCTCGGGCCTACGAGCAGTACTTC. This translates into CAWRDRARAYEQYF.

This clone has just a few counts. The V and J genes are TRBV6-1 and TRBJ1-5, with 10 bases lining up with TRBD1. Germline trimming cut 10 bases from V and 10 bases from J; bases unmatched to any gene: 13. Germline assignment: CDR1 MNHNS and CDR2 SASEGT. The CDR3 is 14 amino acids. The chain's CDR3 is CATITGTGVQPQHF. CDR3 bases: TGTGCCACTATAACCGGGACAGGGGTTCAACCCCAGCATTTT.

The gene calls are TRBV28 and TRBJ2-3; maybe TRBD1 (5 bases). This CDR3 is built from 13 residues. Germline V gene data show CDR1 as MDHEN and CDR2 as SYDVKM. V dropped 2 bases and J dropped 7 bases, with 10 bases sitting between them. The CDR3 DNA is TGTGCCAGCAGTTTAGCAGGGTCAAATACGCAGTATTTT. Translating it yields CASSLAGSNTQYF.

This clone came up once. The gene calls are TRBV28 and TRBJ2-7; D might be TRBD1 (5 bases). CDR3 length: 15 amino acids. Germline CDR1 and CDR2: MDHEN and SYDVKM. Trimming removed 4 bases at V and 2 bases at J, with 15 bases between. This CDR3 reads CASSSLQGITYEQYF. Here the CDR3 DNA reads TGTGCCAGCAGTTCCCTCCAGGGTATTACCTACGAGCAGTACTTC.

J is TRBJ1-4 and V is TRBV7-9; tentatively, D is TRBD1 (5 bases). The germline CDR1 and CDR2 sequences are SEHNR and FQNEAQ (reference sequence). The V end lost 4 bases, the J end lost 11 bases, and 20 bases lay between the germline ends. CDR3 length equals 15 residues. In DNA, the CDR3 is TGTGCCAGCAGCTCCGGACATACGGGCCCTCAGAAACTGTTTTTT. It specifies CASSSGHTGPQKLFF.

This clone turned up a few times. The rearrangement joins TRBV5-1 to TRBJ2-6; tentatively, D is TRBD2 (5 bases). Germline V gene lookup returns CDR1 SGHRS and CDR2 YFSETQ. The ends were cut back, 2 bases at V and 2 bases at J, with 11 bases in the middle. CDR3 length equals 16 residues. This CDR3 reads CASSFPVGTGANVLTF. CDR3 bases: TGCGCCAGCAGCTTCCCCGTCGGGACTGGGGCCAACGTCCTGACTTTC.

V is TRBV7-9 and J is TRBJ2-3; D may be TRBD2 (5 bases). CDR1 and CDR2 (germline): SEHNR, FQNEAQ (reference sequence). Trimming took off 4 bases at V and 5 bases at J, with 16 bases between the two ends. There are 15 residues in the CDR3. CDR3 amino acids: CASSSLEGRGDTQYF. In nucleotides, the CDR3 is TGTGCCAGCAGCTCCCTCGAGGGCCGGGGAGATACGCAGTATTTT. Full variable domain (missing parts from reference TRBV7-9 and TRBJ2-3): DTGVSQNPRHKITKRGQNVTFRCDPISEHNRLYWYRQTLGQGPEFLTYFQNEAQLEKSRLLSDRFSAERPKGSFSTLEIQRTEQGDSAMYLCASSSLEGRGDTQYFGPGTRLTVL.

The CDR3 DNA sequence: TGTGCCAGCAGCCCCCTTAGCACAGATACGCAGTATTTT. Encoded protein: CASSPLSTDTQYF. The chain employs TRBV27 and TRBJ2-3; D call uncertain. This CDR3 is built from 13 residues. With 6 bases removed from V and 0 bases from J, the gap between germline ends came to 7 bases. Germline CDR1 MNHEY, CDR2 SMNVEV (reference sequence).

The gene calls are TRBV7-8 and TRBJ2-7, with D maybe TRBD2 (5 bases). This CDR3 has 14 residues. The V gene's germline CDR1 is SGHVS and CDR2 FQNEAQ. V was shortened by 4 bases and J by 2 bases, with 12 bases between the two germline ends. The CDR3 loop is CASSSDSYAYEQYF. CDR3 nucleotide sequence: TGTGCCAGCAGCTCGGACTCCTACGCCTACGAGCAGTACTTC.

There are a few counts of this clone. V and J are TRBV5-1 and TRBJ1-2; TRBD1 matches 8 bases. J gave up 4 bases and V 4 bases, and 12 bases lay outside the gene matches. The CDR3 runs 16 residues. Germline CDR1 reads SGHRS; CDR2 reads YFSETQ. The CDR3 loop is CASSDKRTGTTYGYTF. CDR3 sequence (DNA): TGCGCCAGCAGCGATAAGAGGACAGGGACAACCTATGGCTACACCTTC.